These 2 T cell receptor beta chains came from one sample sequenced in a study of blood T cells in healthy people across ages. Combining a sample-barcoded 5' primer with a J-beta primer mix, a second PCR ran for roughly 6 to 11 cycles. TCRdb called the 5' RACE reads again in MiXCR, with one record for every CDR3 protein. The data hold about 1,600,000 distinct CDR3 sequences, with approximately 38% observed a single time. The material sequenced was blood. The receptors stem from a woman between 18 and 29 years old in good health.

The rearrangement joins TRBV7-6 to TRBJ2-1, with a possible D match to TRBD2 (5 bases). Germline V gene lookup returns CDR1 SGHVS and CDR2 FNYEAQ. Trimming stripped 4 bases from V and 9 bases from J, with 13 bases between. The CDR3 sequence is 13 residues long. The CDR3 nucleotides are TGTGCCAGCAGCTCCCCCGGGGTCCCTGAGCAGTTCTTC. Protein sequence: CASSSPGVPEQFF.

This clonotype was counted once. This chain joins TRBV6-1 and TRBJ1-5; D remains ambiguous. Trimming took off 8 bases at V and 0 bases at J, with 14 bases between the two ends. The CDR3 length is 15 residues. Germline loops: CDR1 MNHNS, CDR2 SASEGT. The CDR3 bases are TGTGCCAGCTTACCCAACCACAATAGCAATCAGCCCCAGCATTTT. Protein: CASLPNHNSNQPQHF.